A selection of T cell receptor beta chains follows, all from one sample in a study of T cell responses to AZD1222 COVID-19 vaccine. Assay used: immunoSEQ multiplex PCR; TCRdb lists only in-frame clones, some missing. The sample has about 83,000 clones, 86% seen once. The sequenced sample was peripheral blood, obtained on day 0 of AZD1222 vaccination. The receptors stem from an adult in good health. CDR3s include the opening cysteine and the closing phenylalanine or tryptophan. D genes are given only for firm matches. A clone size is listed for some rows: how often the clone was seen (once, few, many), or a class if it is expanded.

NA	TRBV9	TRBD1	TRBJ2-1	CASSTGFTQGDEQFF	TGTGCCAGCTCAACCGGCTTTACCCAGGGGGATGAGCAGTTCTTC
NA	TRBV11-2	TRBD2	TRBJ2-1	CASSLEGLAVYNEQFF	TGTGCCAGCAGCTTAGAGGGACTAGCGGTCTACAATGAGCAGTTCTTC
NA	TRBV3-1/TRBV3-2	NA	TRBJ1-6	CASSHQFDKFVSPLHF	TGTGCCAGCAGCCACCAATTCGACAAGTTCGTTTCACCCCTCCACTTT
few	TRBV7-9	NA	TRBJ1-1	CASSSQGRRTEAFF	TGTGCCAGCAGCTCACAGGGAAGAAGGACTGAAGCTTTCTTT
once	TRBV20-1	NA	TRBJ2-5	CSAYRQETQYF	TGCAGTGCGTACAGACAAGAGACCCAGTACTTC
few	TRBV11-3	NA	TRBJ1-2	CASSSRDKPFNYGYTF	TGTGCCAGCAGCTCCCGGGACAAGCCCTTCAACTATGGCTACACCTTC
NA	TRBV9	NA	TRBJ1-1	CASSVGGRTEAFF	TGTGCCAGCAGCGTAGGGGGACGCACTGAAGCTTTCTTT
NA	TRBV12-1	NA	TRBJ1-5	CASSLNQPQHF	TGTGCCAGCAGCCTCAATCAGCCCCAGCATTTT
NA	TRBV6-4	NA	TRBJ1-4	CASSDLPGVGEKLFF	TGTGCCAGCAGTGACCTACCAGGGGTTGGGGAAAAACTGTTTTTT
NA	TRBV14	NA	TRBJ1-2	CASSPGPTGYGYTF	TGTGCCAGCAGCCCGGGTCCGACAGGCTATGGCTACACCTTC
NA	TRBV6-5	TRBD2	TRBJ2-1	CASTFSGGPYNEQFF	TGTGCCAGCACCTTTAGCGGGGGGCCCTACAATGAGCAGTTCTTC
NA	TRBV19	TRBD1	TRBJ2-2	CASSSTLAGGGTNTGELFF	TGTGCCAGTAGCTCCACACTGGCAGGGGGCGGGACGAACACCGGGGAGCTGTTTTTT
NA	TRBV28	NA	TRBJ2-3	CASSLSGTDTQYF	TGTGCCAGCAGTCTCAGCGGGACAGATACGCAGTATTTT
NA	TRBV18	NA	TRBJ1-2	CASSPAGRANYGYTF	TGTGCCAGCTCACCAGCGGGCAGGGCTAACTATGGCTACACCTTC
NA	TRBV28	NA	TRBJ1-5	CASSFQAGPRGYQPQHF	TGTGCCAGCAGTTTCCAAGCAGGCCCCCGTGGGTATCAGCCCCAGCATTTT